This T cell receptor beta chain comes out of a study of shared clonotypes between healthy human individuals. Study context: Donors had three CD4 naive, three CD4 memory, two CD8 naive and one CD8 memory plate apiece.

Trimming shortened V by 2 bases and J by 0 bases, and 5 bases separated the two germline ends. The CDR3 is 14 amino acids. Germline assignment: CDR1 MNHEY and CDR2 SMNVEV (reference sequence). Study outcomes and limitations: Generally, estimated richness proved larger in naive subsets than it did in memory subsets.

Naive CD8 populations comprised CD45RO-negative cells positively selected for CCR7, excluding terminally differentiated effector memory CD45RA+ cells. Measured with immunoSEQ multiplex PCR; TCRdb has only the in-frame clones, and not every one. The table lists 600,000 or so clones, 90% to 95% of them singletons, with about 0.11% in the top ten. This clone has a handful of counts. Its antigen is unknown. Other nucleotide sequences from this sample produce the same CDR3. Sequenced: naive CD8+ T cells sorted from blood. The TCR comes from a woman aged 25 to 45 in good health. V and J are TRBV27 and TRBJ2-1; the D call may be TRBD1 or TRBD2 (5 bases each). DNA for the CDR3: TGTGCCAGCAGTTTAGGGGGCTCCTACAATGAGCAGTTCTTC. Translation: CASSLGGSYNEQFF.